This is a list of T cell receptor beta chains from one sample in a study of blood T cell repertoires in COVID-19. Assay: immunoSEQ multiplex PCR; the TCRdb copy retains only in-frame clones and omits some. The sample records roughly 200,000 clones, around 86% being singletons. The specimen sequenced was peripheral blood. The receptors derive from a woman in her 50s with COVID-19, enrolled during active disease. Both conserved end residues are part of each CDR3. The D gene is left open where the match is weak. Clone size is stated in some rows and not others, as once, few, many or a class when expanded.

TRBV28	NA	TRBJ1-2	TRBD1	CASSQSTGGVYYGYTF	TGTGCCAGCAGTCAATCGACAGGGGGGGTATACTATGGCTACACCTTC
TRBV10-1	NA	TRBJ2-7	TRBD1	CASSDRTGYEQYF	TGCGCCAGCAGTGATCGGACAGGCTACGAGCAGTACTTC
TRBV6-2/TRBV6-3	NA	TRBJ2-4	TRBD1	CASSSKVAWDRVALAKNIQYF	TGTGCCAGCAGTTCGAAGGTAGCTTGGGACAGGGTCGCATTAGCCAAAAACATTCAGTACTTC
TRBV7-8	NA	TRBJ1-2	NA	CASSLALRVGYTF	TGTGCCAGCAGCTTAGCGCTTCGGGTTGGCTACACCTTC
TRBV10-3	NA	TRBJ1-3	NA	CAISDGVDTIYF	TGTGCCATCAGTGATGGAGTGGACACCATATATTTT
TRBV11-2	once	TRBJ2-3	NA	CASSLDRGDTQYF	TGTGCCAGCAGCTTAGATCGGGGAGATACGCAGTATTTT
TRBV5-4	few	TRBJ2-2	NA	CASNYRGGALSPGELFF	TGTGCCAGCAACTACAGAGGGGGGGCGCTGAGTCCCGGGGAGCTGTTTTTT
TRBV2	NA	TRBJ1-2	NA	CASRDDSFYGYTF	TGTGCCAGCAGGGATGACAGCTTCTATGGCTACACCTTC
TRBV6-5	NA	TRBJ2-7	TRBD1	CASRGTGKAEQYF	TGTGCCAGCAGGGGGACAGGGAAGGCCGAGCAGTACTTC
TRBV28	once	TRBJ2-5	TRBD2	CASSFQPLGAGGPWETQYF	TGTGCCAGCTCTTTTCAGCCCCTTGGGGCGGGGGGGCCCTGGGAGACCCAGTACTTC
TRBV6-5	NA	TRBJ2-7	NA	CASTIGGPYEQYF	TGTGCCAGCACTATTGGGGGCCCCTACGAGCAGTACTTC
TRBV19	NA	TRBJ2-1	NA	CASTPTGFNEQFF	TGTGCCAGTACCCCGACAGGATTCAATGAGCAGTTCTTC
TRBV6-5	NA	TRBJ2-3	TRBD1	CASSAGTGAVDTQYF	TGTGCCAGCAGCGCCGGGACAGGGGCCGTAGATACGCAGTATTTT
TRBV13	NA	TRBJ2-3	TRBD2	CASSLGLAGGTDTQYF	TGTGCCAGCAGCTTAGGGTTAGCGGGGGGCACAGATACGCAGTATTTT
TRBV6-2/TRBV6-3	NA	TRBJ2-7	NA	CASSYRGLKEQYF	TGTGCCAGCAGTTACCGGGGTCTCAAAGAGCAGTACTTC